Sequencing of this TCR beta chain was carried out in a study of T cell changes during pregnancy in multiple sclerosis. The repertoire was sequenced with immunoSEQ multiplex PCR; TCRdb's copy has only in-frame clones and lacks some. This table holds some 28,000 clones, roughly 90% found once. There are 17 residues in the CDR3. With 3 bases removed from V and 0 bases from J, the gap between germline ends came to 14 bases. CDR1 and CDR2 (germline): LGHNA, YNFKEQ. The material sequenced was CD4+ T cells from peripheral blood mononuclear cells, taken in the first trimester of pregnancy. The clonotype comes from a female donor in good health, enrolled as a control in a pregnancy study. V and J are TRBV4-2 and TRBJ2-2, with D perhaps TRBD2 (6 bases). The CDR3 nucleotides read TGTGCCAGCAGCCAGAGGGCGGGATTCGCGAACACCGGGGAGCTGTTTTTT. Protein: CASSQRAGFANTGELFF.